One and the same sample provided the 2 T cell receptor beta chains below, sequenced in a study of blood T cell repertoires in COVID-19 (dated by TCRdb to 2019 to 2021). Library preparation was by the immunoSEQ multiplex PCR assay. Entries here come from immuneACCESS through TCRdb and include only in-frame sequences with V and J called. Some clones fail to appear in such tables; in the studies checked, an unresolved V gene covers under half of the shortfall, and the cause of the remainder is unknown. This sample lists roughly 230,000 clones; roughly 84% were detected once. Under 8% of the sample lies in the top ten. Input material: PBMCs or T cells enriched from blood (not recorded which). The receptors were sampled from a woman aged 50 to 65 who had been exposed to COVID-19.

Remarks on this clone: Since the CDR3 does not end with the conserved phenylalanine or tryptophan, this likely comes from a read error. The DNA is omitted, as the CDR3 cannot be located on it reliably, and the CDR3 follows TCRdb's listing. V gene TRBV5-7 combines with J gene TRBJ1-3; the DNA was not used to check the table's D call, TRBD1. TRBV5-7 is classed as an ORF, of uncertain function. Including both end residues, the CDR3 is 9 amino acids long. The CDR3 here is CASRGTGNL.

The V gene is TRBV13, the J gene TRBJ2-7; tentative D call: TRBD2 (6 bases). Trimming removed 4 bases at V and 2 bases at J, with 12 bases between. The CDR3 contains 14 residues. CDR1 is PRHDT, CDR2 FYEKMQ, per germline (reference sequence). This CDR3 is CASSSRGTPYEQYF. The CDR3 DNA reads TGTGCCAGCAGCTCCCGGGGGACTCCCTACGAGCAGTACTTC.